The 17 T cell receptor beta chains listed next were all sequenced from one sample in a study of cytomegalovirus exposure and HLA in healthy donors. With 60 Vbeta and 13 Jbeta primers, the PCR was carried out. Here immunoSEQ multiplex PCR was the method, and the copy in TCRdb shows in-frame clones only, minus some. The data contain approximately 220,000 clones, roughly 79% of them singletons. Sequenced: PBMCs. These receptor sequences come from a male donor in good health and CMV-seronegative.

This chain joins TRBV27 and TRBJ1-1; 7 bases match TRBD1. CDR3 length equals 16 residues. CDR1 is MNHEY, CDR2 SMNVEV, per germline (reference sequence). V was clipped by 7 bases and J by 1 base; unmatched bases: 12. CDR3 loop: CASTPSIGGQNTEAFF. The CDR3 coding sequence is TGTGCCAGCACCCCTTCTATAGGGGGCCAGAACACTGAAGCTTTCTTT.

J is TRBJ2-7 and V is TRBV11-2; TRBD2 matches at 12 bases. The CDR3 has 16 amino acids. J gave up 4 bases and V 5 bases, and 9 bases lay outside the gene matches. CDR1 is SGHAT, CDR2 FQNNGV, per germline. The CDR3 reads CASSPRLAGVGYEQYF. In nucleotides, the CDR3 is TGTGCCAGCAGCCCCCGACTAGCGGGAGTAGGATACGAGCAGTACTTC. Full variable domain (missing parts from reference TRBV11-2 and TRBJ2-7): EAGVAQSPRYKIIEKRQSVAFWCNPISGHATLYWYQQILGQGPKLLIQFQNNGVVDDSQLPKDRFSAERLKGVDSTLKIQPAKLEDSAVYLCASSPRLAGVGYEQYFGPGTRLTVT.

This rearrangement joins TRBV13 to TRBJ1-5, with D possibly TRBD1 on 6 matching bases. The CDR3 runs to 15 residues. The germline gives CDR1 PRHDT, CDR2 FYEKMQ (reference sequence). Trimming removed 5 bases at V and 4 bases at J, with 15 bases between. Here the CDR3 DNA reads TGTGCCAGCAGCCTGGGACACACCACAAATCAGCCCCAGCATTTT. It yields the protein CASSLGHTTNQPQHF. Full variable domain (missing parts from reference TRBV13 and TRBJ1-5): AAGVIQSPRHLIKEKRETATLKCYPIPRHDTVYWYQQGPGQDPQFLISFYEKMQSDKGSIPDRFSAQQFSDYHSELNMSSLELGDSALYFCASSLGHTTNQPQHFGDGTRLSIL.

The chain is built from TRBV27 and TRBJ1-1, with 10 bases lining up with TRBD1. J was trimmed by 2 bases and V by 5 bases; bases with no gene match: 2. From germline, CDR1 is MNHEY and CDR2 SMNVEV (reference sequence). The CDR3 consists of 14 residues. The CDR3 coding sequence is TGTGCCAGCAGTAGACAGGGGGCTAACACTGAAGCTTTCTTT. Translating it yields CASSRQGANTEAFF.

This clone was counted between two and nine times. The chain is built from TRBV19 and TRBJ2-7; 8 nucleotides match TRBD1. Germline V gene lookup returns CDR1 LNHDA and CDR2 SQIVND (reference sequence). The CDR3 is 15 amino acids. The V segment lost 6 bases and the J segment 2 bases; nucleotides outside the gene matches: 9. The CDR3 DNA is TGTGCCAGTAGCCCCCGGACAGGGACACCCTACGAGCAGTACTTC. Translated: CASSPRTGTPYEQYF. Full variable domain (rest looked up from reference TRBV19 and TRBJ2-7): DGGITQSPKYLFRKEGQNVTLSCEQNLNHDAMYWYRQDPGQGLRLIYYSQIVNDFQKGDIAEGYSVSREKKESFPLTVTSAQKNPTAFYLCASSPRTGTPYEQYFGPGTRLTVT.

J is TRBJ1-1 and V is TRBV5-4; weak D call: TRBD1 (6 bases). This CDR3 comprises 17 residues. CDR1 SGHNT and CDR2 YYREEE come from the germline V gene (reference sequence). Trimming cost V 1 base and J 0 bases, with 16 bases left between them. CDR3: CASSLYGRGSMNTEAFF. The CDR3 nucleotides read TGTGCCAGCAGCTTGTACGGCAGGGGCTCCATGAACACTGAAGCTTTCTTT.

The chain combines TRBV7-2 with TRBJ1-2; D uncertain. V lost 4 bases, J lost 4 bases, and 13 bases lay in between. CDR3 length: 14 amino acids. The germline V gene has CDR1 SGHTA and CDR2 FQGNSA. The CDR3 reads CASSSMGVVYGYTF. The CDR3 bases are TGTGCCAGCAGCTCGATGGGCGTCGTCTATGGCTACACCTTC.

Only a few counts were recorded for this clone. The chain is built from TRBV6-1 and TRBJ2-3, with 12 bases identical to TRBD2. The CDR3 is made up of 14 amino acids. V dropped 4 bases and J dropped 4; count of bases not matched to a gene: 0. Germline values: CDR1 MNHNS, CDR2 SASEGT. The CDR3 sequence: CASSGLAGADTQYF. The CDR3 DNA reads TGTGCCAGCAGTGGACTAGCGGGAGCAGATACGCAGTATTTT.

Notes on this clone: One end of the junction fails to match germline, which may point to a read error. J is TRBJ2-1 and V is TRBV19; D call uncertain. CDR3 size: 14 residues. Germline CDR1 reads LNHDA; CDR2 reads SQIVND (reference sequence). Here the CDR3 reads CASSMSSSYNEQFF. The CDR3 DNA sequence: TGTGCTAGTAGTATGTCGAGCTCCTACAATGAGCAGTTCTTC.

The CDR3: CASSSVPYNEQFF. The CDR3 bases are TGTGCCAGCAGCTCAGTTCCCTACAATGAGCAGTTCTTC. The V and J genes are TRBV7-2 and TRBJ2-1; D is uncertain. With 4 bases removed from V and 2 bases from J, the gap between germline ends came to 6 bases. The CDR3 has 13 amino acids. CDR1 is SGHTA and CDR2 is FQGNSA in the germline V gene.

J is TRBJ2-7 and V is TRBV6-1, with D unclear. Germline CDR1 is MNHNS and CDR2 is SASEGT. This CDR3 contains 11 residues. V shed 11 bases and J shed 4 bases, with 12 bases lying between them. The CDR3 DNA follows: TGTGCCTCCGGGTATATTTACGAGCAGTACTTC. Amino acids: CASGYIYEQYF.

V gene TRBV7-9 combines with J gene TRBJ1-2, with D perhaps TRBD1 (5 bases). Trimming took off 6 bases at V and 4 bases at J, with 9 bases between the two ends. CDR3 length: 12 residues. CDR1 and CDR2 from the germline V gene are SEHNR and FQNEAQ (reference sequence). The CDR3 reads CASSPDSYGYTF. The CDR3 coding sequence is TGTGCCAGCAGTCCCGACAGCTATGGCTACACCTTC.

This clone was observed a handful of times. The rearrangement links TRBV5-1 to TRBJ1-2; the D gene is possibly TRBD1 (5 bases). From germline, CDR1 is SGHRS and CDR2 YFSETQ. Deletions cut 3 bases from V and 7 bases from J, with 19 bases between. This CDR3 region has 15 residues. The CDR3 spells CASSSFGTPGGGYTF. In nucleotides, the CDR3 is TGCGCCAGCAGCTCGTTCGGGACCCCGGGGGGTGGCTACACCTTC.

The chain is built from TRBV7-9 and TRBJ2-7, with D maybe TRBD1 (6 bases). The CDR3 loop spans 15 amino acids. Germline V gives CDR1 SEHNR, CDR2 FQNEAQ (reference sequence). V was trimmed by 3 bases and J by 7 bases, leaving 19 bases between them. CDR3 in amino acids: CASSFPTGRAEEQYF. CDR3 coding DNA: TGTGCCAGCAGCTTCCCCACAGGGCGCGCCGAGGAGCAGTACTTC.

CDR3 nucleotides: TGTGCCAGCAGCTTAGCGGGGACAGGGGTGAACGGTTGGTTTGCAGCCCAGCATTTT. Protein product: CASSLAGTGVNGWFAAQHF. This chain joins TRBV11-2 and TRBJ1-5, with 10 bases identical to TRBD1. The CDR3 is made up of 19 amino acids. CDR1 SGHAT and CDR2 FQNNGV come from the germline V gene. The V segment lost 1 base and the J segment 11 bases; nucleotides outside the gene matches: 20.

The chain uses TRBV4-2 and TRBJ1-2, with 7 bases fitting TRBD1. The V and J ends lost 6 bases and 4 bases, in that order; junction bases with no gene match: 5. From germline, CDR1 is LGHNA and CDR2 YNFKEQ. This CDR3 has 13 amino acids. The CDR3 DNA follows: TGTGCCAGCAGGCGACAGGGTGGCTATGGCTACACCTTC. Amino acid sequence: CASRRQGGYGYTF.

V gene TRBV15 combines with J gene TRBJ1-2; D gene ambiguous. Trimming removed 4 bases at V and 3 bases at J, with 18 bases between. Germline CDR1 and CDR2: LNHNV and YYDKDF (reference sequence). This CDR3 region has 16 residues. The CDR3, as DNA: TGTGCCACCAGCACCCCAGAGCCCCCTAGTCACTATGGCTACACCTTC. Translation gives CATSTPEPPSHYGYTF.